The 26 T cell receptor beta chains below all came from one sample that was sequenced in a study of cytomegalovirus exposure and HLA in healthy donors. PCR was performed using 60 Vbeta and 13 Jbeta primers. This table comes from immunoSEQ multiplex PCR, and its TCRdb copy is limited to in-frame clones, with some not included. Counted here are about 120,000 clones, over 60% occurring once; the ten biggest clones make up 0.85% to 1.3%. Material: PBMCs. The receptor set was obtained from a human donor in good health.

Concerning this clone: The junction departs from germline at one end; a sequencing error may be responsible. This sequence joins TRBV7-9 and TRBJ1-1; unclear D gene. Germline values: CDR1 SEHNR, CDR2 FQNEAQ (reference sequence). CDR3 size: 14 residues. CDR3 sequence: CSSSREGVYTEAFF. The DNA for the CDR3 is TGTTCCAGCAGCCGCGAGGGAGTTTACACTGAAGCTTTCTTT.

The chain couples TRBV29-1 to TRBJ2-7; D is possibly TRBD2 (5 bases). V was pared by 7 bases and J by 5 bases, with 18 bases between. Germline CDR1 SQVTM, CDR2 ANQGSEA. The CDR3 length is 13 residues. The CDR3 sequence is CSGGGRMYHEQYF. In DNA form, the CDR3 reads TGCAGCGGGGGTGGGAGAATGTACCACGAGCAGTACTTC.

The rearrangement joins TRBV9 to TRBJ2-3, with D tentatively TRBD1 (5 bases). The V end lost 0 bases, the J end lost 2 bases, and 10 bases lay between the germline ends. Germline V lookup: CDR1 SGDLS, CDR2 YYNGEE. This CDR3 comprises 15 residues. CDR3 sequence: CASSVVGRDTDTQYF. In DNA, the CDR3 is TGTGCCAGCAGCGTAGTCGGCAGGGACACAGATACGCAGTATTTT.

V usage is TRBV6-5 and J usage is TRBJ1-2; D unresolved. The CDR3 length is 13 residues. Germline V CDR1 and CDR2: MNHEY, SVGAGI. Trimming removed 4 bases from V and 4 bases from J, with 10 bases in between. In DNA form, the CDR3 reads TGTGCCAGCAGTTTCCGGGGTCTCTATGGCTACACCTTC. Translating gives CASSFRGLYGYTF.

The chain uses TRBV2 and TRBJ1-2; no definite D call. The V gene lost 6 bases and the J gene lost 6 bases, with 17 bases spanning the gap. CDR3 size: 14 residues. The germline CDR1 and CDR2 sequences are SNHLY and FYNNEI. The CDR3 DNA is TGTGCCAGCAGGTTGGTGTGGGCTAATCATGGCTACACCTTC. Protein sequence: CASRLVWANHGYTF. The full variable domain, in which reference TRBV2 and TRBJ1-2 provide the parts outside the CDR3, is EPEVTQTPSHQVTQMGQEVILRCVPISNHLYFYWYRQILGQKVEFLVSFYNNEISEKSEIFDDQFSVERPDGSNFTLKIRSTKLEDSAMYFCASRLVWANHGYTFGSGTRLTVV.

The count of this clone is one. This chain links TRBV29-1 with TRBJ1-2, with 9 positions matching TRBD1. Germline V CDR1 and CDR2: SQVTM, ANQGSEA. The V segment lost 8 bases and the J segment 6 bases; nucleotides outside the gene matches: 4. The CDR3 totals 11 residues. CDR3 DNA: TGCAGCACCCGGACAGGGGATGGCTACACCTTC. Its protein is CSTRTGDGYTF. Supplemented by reference TRBV29-1 and TRBJ1-2, the full variable domain reads SAVISQKPSRDICQRGTSLTIQCQVDSQVTMMFWYRQQPGQSLTLIATANQGSEATYESGFVIDKFPISRPNLTFSTLTVSNMSPEDSSIYLCSTRTGDGYTFGSGTRLTVV.

J is TRBJ1-2 and V is TRBV7-9; D remains ambiguous. Trimming took 1 base from V and 4 from J, leaving 19 bases between them. Germline CDR1 and CDR2: SEHNR and FQNEAQ (reference sequence). CDR3 length: 17 residues. CDR3 sequence: CASSLGRNENVVYGYTF. The CDR3 coding sequence is TGTGCCAGCAGCTTAGGGCGGAACGAAAACGTCGTCTATGGCTACACCTTC.

The sample holds one count of this clone. The chain recombines TRBV19 with TRBJ2-1, with 13 bases that match TRBD2. CDR1 and CDR2 from the germline V gene are LNHDA and SQIVND (reference sequence). The CDR3 loop spans 14 amino acids. Unmatched junction bases numbered 5, after V lost 7 bases and J lost 8 bases. The CDR3 loop reads CASIGTSGVYEQFF. As DNA, the CDR3 is TGTGCCAGTATTGGGACTAGCGGGGTATATGAGCAGTTCTTC.

The chain has TRBV4-2 and TRBJ2-7, with D perhaps TRBD1 (7 bases). V was clipped by 0 bases and J by 2 bases, with 26 bases between them. The CDR3 loop spans 20 amino acids. Per germline, CDR1 LGHNA and CDR2 YNFKEQ. The CDR3 region is CASSQELTGGGTLGAYEQYF. DNA of the CDR3: TGTGCCAGCAGCCAAGAGCTCACAGGAGGGGGCACTTTGGGGGCCTACGAGCAGTACTTC.

The rearrangement joins TRBV5-1 to TRBJ2-3; 7 nucleotides align to TRBD1. This CDR3 comprises 15 residues. Per germline, CDR1 SGHRS and CDR2 YFSETQ. J lost 4 bases, V lost 1 base, and 6 bases had no gene match. CDR3 in DNA: TGCGCCAGCAGCTTGTGGGCAGGGGGTGCAGATACGCAGTATTTT. Translating gives CASSLWAGGADTQYF.

V is TRBV11-1 and J is TRBJ2-5, with D possibly matching TRBD1 (5 bases). The V and J ends lost 5 bases and 4 bases respectively, with 11 bases between them. The CDR3 is made up of 13 amino acids. In germline, CDR1 is SGHAT, CDR2 FQDESV (reference sequence). This CDR3 is CASSPRGTETQYF. The CDR3 DNA follows: TGTGCCAGCAGCCCTAGGGGTACAGAGACCCAGTACTTC.

Written as DNA, the CDR3 is TGCGCCAGCATGGGCAGGGATGGGCTCGATAGTAATGAGCAGTTCTTC. Translation gives CASMGRDGLDSNEQFF. The V call is TRBV4-1, the J call TRBJ2-1, with TRBD1 as a possible D gene (5 bases). Germline CDR1 reads MGHRA; CDR2 reads YSYEKL. Trimming removed 7 bases from V and 7 bases from J, with 23 bases in between. The CDR3 is 16 residues long.

The chain employs TRBV18 and TRBJ2-2; tentative D call: TRBD2 (6 bases). V was clipped by 0 bases and J by 2 bases, with 7 bases between them. Germline V CDR1 and CDR2: KGHSH, LQKENI. The CDR3 has 15 residues. As DNA, the CDR3 is TGTGCCAGCTCACCACCGGGGGGAAACACCGGGGAGCTGTTTTTT. It codes for CASSPPGGNTGELFF.

The V gene is TRBV29-1, the J gene TRBJ2-7; 8 bases agree with TRBD1. The germline V gene encodes CDR1 SQVTM and CDR2 ANQGSEA. V was pared by 3 bases and J by 8 bases, with 6 bases of the junction left unmatched. There are 12 residues in the CDR3. The CDR3 coding sequence is TGCAGCGTTGACCCGACAGGGGACAAGCAGTACTTC. Translated, it gives CSVDPTGDKQYF.

The V call is TRBV2, the J call TRBJ2-3, with 10 bases fitting TRBD2. In germline, CDR1 is SNHLY, CDR2 FYNNEI. V shed 6 bases, J shed 2 bases, and the junction held 5 bases outside the gene matches. The CDR3 extends over 15 amino acids. The CDR3 DNA sequence: TGTGCCAGCAGAGATAGCGGGGGGACCACAGATACGCAGTATTTT. Translation: CASRDSGGTTDTQYF.

This chain links TRBV5-1 with TRBJ2-5, with 13 nucleotides matching TRBD2. Looked up from germline, CDR1 is SGHRS and CDR2 is YFSETQ. Trimming removed 4 bases from V and 4 bases from J; junction bases left unmatched: 10. This CDR3 comprises 17 residues. The CDR3 here is CASSPGLAGARGETQYF. The CDR3 DNA sequence: TGCGCCAGCAGCCCTGGACTAGCGGGGGCCCGGGGAGAGACCCAGTACTTC.

The rearrangement uses TRBV28 and TRBJ2-5; D is unclear. The DNA end is a closer match to TRBJ2-7, so the J assignment may be wrong. CDR1 and CDR2 from the germline V gene are MDHEN and SYDVKM. The CDR3 runs to 16 residues. CDR3 region: CASSLWSAESNYEQYF. The CDR3 nucleotides are TGTGCCAGCAGTTTATGGTCAGCCGAGAGTAACTACGAGCAGTACTTC.

This clone occurred a few times. The V gene is TRBV25-1, the J gene TRBJ1-1, with 7 bases fitting TRBD1. CDR1 is MGHDK and CDR2 is SYGVNS in the germline V gene. Trimming at V came to 4 bases and at J to 1 base, leaving 3 bases not matched to a gene. The CDR3 covers 14 residues. CDR3 bases: TGTGCCAGCAGTGCAAGACAGGGGAACACTGAAGCTTTCTTT. This sequence encodes CASSARQGNTEAFF.

The genes are TRBV6-5 and TRBJ2-1, with D maybe TRBD2 (7 bases). The germline CDR1 and CDR2 sequences are MNHEY and SVGAGI. Trimming shortened V by 3 bases and J by 7 bases, and 16 bases separated the two germline ends. The CDR3 consists of 15 residues. The chain's CDR3 is CASSYRRRGLNEQFF. In nucleotides, the CDR3 is TGTGCCAGCAGTTATCGGCGGCGGGGGCTGAATGAGCAGTTCTTC.

This clone occurred once. The chain employs TRBV7-2 and TRBJ1-2; the D gene is possibly TRBD1 (5 bases). V shed 1 base and J shed 2 bases, with 11 bases lying between them. This CDR3 is built from 15 residues. Per germline, CDR1 SGHTA and CDR2 FQGNSA. The CDR3 DNA sequence: TGTGCCAGCAGCTTAGTCCCGACAGCAAACTATGGCTACACCTTC. This gives the protein CASSLVPTANYGYTF.

The V and J genes are TRBV4-2 and TRBJ2-1; 8 nucleotides line up with TRBD1. V was pared by 2 bases and J by 5 bases, with 8 bases of the junction left unmatched. The length of the CDR3 is 16 residues. Germline-derived CDR1 and CDR2 are LGHNA and YNFKEQ. DNA for the CDR3: TGTGCCAGCAGCCAACCCATCGGGACAGGAAACAATGAGCAGTTCTTC. This sequence encodes CASSQPIGTGNNEQFF.

The chain links TRBV2 to TRBJ1-6; D is possibly TRBD1 (6 bases). V lost 4 bases and J lost 7, with 11 bases in between. This CDR3 has 14 amino acids. Germline loops: CDR1 SNHLY, CDR2 FYNNEI. The CDR3 sequence is CASSGTENNSPLHF. DNA of the CDR3: TGTGCCAGCAGTGGGACAGAAAACAATTCACCCCTCCACTTT.

The CDR3 spells CASSQDRTVANTGELFF. The DNA of the CDR3 is TGCGCCAGCAGCCAGGACAGGACTGTCGCGAACACCGGGGAGCTGTTTTTT. V and J are TRBV5-1 and TRBJ2-2, with 7 bases lining up with TRBD1. The J segment lost 0 bases and the V segment lost 4 bases, leaving 9 bases of the junction unmatched. Germline V CDR1 and CDR2: SGHRS, YFSETQ. The CDR3 loop spans 17 amino acids.

This chain uses TRBV7-9 with TRBJ1-1; 7 bases agree with TRBD1. The CDR3 spans 13 residues. Losses at the gene ends were 5 bases for V and 4 bases for J; bases not matched to a gene: 4. Germline CDR1 reads SEHNR; CDR2 reads FQNEAQ (reference sequence). CDR3 loop: CASSGTGATEAFF. CDR3 DNA: TGTGCCAGCAGCGGTACAGGGGCCACTGAAGCTTTCTTT.

This clone was counted only a few times. J is TRBJ2-7 and V is TRBV18; D is perhaps TRBD2 (5 bases). Germline CDR1 is KGHSH and CDR2 is LQKENI. V shed 6 bases and J shed 6 bases, with 21 bases lying between them. The CDR3 consists of 15 residues. CDR3 in amino acids: CASSLQSSETSEQYF. CDR3 nucleotide sequence: TGTGCCAGCTCCCTCCAGTCTAGTGAAACTAGCGAGCAGTACTTC.

The chain links TRBV5-4 to TRBJ2-1; TRBD2 aligns across 7 bases. The length of the CDR3 is 14 residues. Looked up from germline, CDR1 is SGHNT and CDR2 is YYREEE (reference sequence). The V and J ends lost 4 bases and 8 bases, in that order; junction bases with no gene match: 9. CDR3 bases: TGTGCCAGCAGCCCCCCCCGGGGGGTCCATGAGCAGTTCTTC. This translates into CASSPPRGVHEQFF.